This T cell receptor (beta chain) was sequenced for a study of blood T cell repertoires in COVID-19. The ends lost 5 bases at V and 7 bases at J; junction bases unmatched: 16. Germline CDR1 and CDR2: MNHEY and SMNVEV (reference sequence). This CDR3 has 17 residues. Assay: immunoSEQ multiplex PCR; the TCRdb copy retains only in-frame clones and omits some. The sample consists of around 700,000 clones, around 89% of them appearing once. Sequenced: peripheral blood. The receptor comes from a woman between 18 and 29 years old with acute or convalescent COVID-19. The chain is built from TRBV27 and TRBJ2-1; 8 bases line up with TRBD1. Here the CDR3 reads CASSPFPGQGLSNEQFF. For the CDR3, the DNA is TGTGCCAGCAGTCCCTTCCCCGGACAGGGACTGTCGAATGAGCAGTTCTTC.